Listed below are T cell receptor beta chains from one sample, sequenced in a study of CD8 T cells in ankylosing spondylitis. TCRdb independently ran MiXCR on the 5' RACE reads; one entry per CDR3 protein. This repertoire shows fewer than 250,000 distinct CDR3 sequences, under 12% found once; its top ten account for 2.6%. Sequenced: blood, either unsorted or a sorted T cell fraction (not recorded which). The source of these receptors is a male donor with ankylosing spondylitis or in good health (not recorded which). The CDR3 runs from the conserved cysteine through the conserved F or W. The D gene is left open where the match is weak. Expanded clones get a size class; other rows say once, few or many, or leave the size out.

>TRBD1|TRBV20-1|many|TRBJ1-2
TGCAGTGCTCTCAGGGACAGGGGATATGGCTACACCTTC
CSALRDRGYGYTF
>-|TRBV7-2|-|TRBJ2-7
TGTGCCAGCAGCTTAGAGTACGGGAGTAGACACGAGCAGTACTTC
CASSLEYGSRHEQYF
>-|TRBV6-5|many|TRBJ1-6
TGTGCCAGCAGTTACGAGGGAGCCATATATTCACCCCTCCACTTT
CASSYEGAIYSPLHF
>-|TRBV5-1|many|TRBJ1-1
TGCGCCAGCAGAAGTCGGGACATCAGCACTGAAGCTTTCTTT
CASRSRDISTEAFF
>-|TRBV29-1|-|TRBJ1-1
TGCAGCGTTGATTATGGGACCCAGGGGACTGAAGCTTTCTTT
CSVDYGTQGTEAFF
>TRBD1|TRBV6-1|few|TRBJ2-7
TGTGCCAGCAGTACCGGGACAGACCCCTACGAGCAGTACTTC
CASSTGTDPYEQYF
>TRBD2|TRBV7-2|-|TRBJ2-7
TGTGCCAGCAGCTTGACTAGCGACTTGTACGAGCAGTACTTC
CASSLTSDLYEQYF
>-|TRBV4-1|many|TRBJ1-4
TGCGCCAGCAGCCAAGATATAGCGGGGGCAACGGTAGCTGAAAAACTGTTTTTT
CASSQDIAGATVAEKLFF
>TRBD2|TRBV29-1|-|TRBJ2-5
TGCAGCGTTGCGGGACTAGCGGGAGTCGGGGGGGGGGAGACCCAGTACTTC
CSVAGLAGVGGGETQYF
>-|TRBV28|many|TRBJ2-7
TGTGCCAGCAGTCCTCTTGACGGGCCCTACGAGCAGTACTTC
CASSPLDGPYEQYF
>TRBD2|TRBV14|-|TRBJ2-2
TGTGCCAGCAGCCAAGCCGGCGGGAGGGTCACCGGGGAGCTGTTTTTT
CASSQAGGRVTGELFF
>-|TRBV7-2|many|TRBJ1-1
TGTGCCAGCAGCCCAAACAGGATCCGCACTGAAGCTTTCTTT
CASSPNRIRTEAFF
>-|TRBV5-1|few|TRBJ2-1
TGCGCCAGCAGCCCCGGATTACGACGGTTCTTC
CASSPGLRRFF
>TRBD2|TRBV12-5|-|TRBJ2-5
TGTGCTAGTGCTCCCTCCCAAACTAGCGCCCAAGAGACCCAGTACTTC
CASAPSQTSAQETQYF
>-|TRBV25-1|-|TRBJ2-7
TGTGCCAGCAGCGGCAGGGGTCCAAAAAGCTCCTACGAGCAGTACTTC
CASSGRGPKSSYEQYF
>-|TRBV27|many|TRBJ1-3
TGTGCCAGCAGTGCCTCATGGACAGAAGGAAACACCATATATTTT
CASSASWTEGNTIYF
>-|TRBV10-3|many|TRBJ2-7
TGTGCCATCACCGAGGGACGAACGGAGGAGCAGTACTTC
CAITEGRTEEQYF
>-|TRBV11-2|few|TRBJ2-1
TGTGCCAGCAGCTTAGTTGAGCAGTTCTTC
CASSLVEQFF
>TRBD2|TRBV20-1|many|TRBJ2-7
TGCAGTGCTAGACAAGCGGGGATGGGCTACGAGCAGTACTTC
CSARQAGMGYEQYF
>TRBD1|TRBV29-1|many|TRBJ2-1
TGCAGCGTGAATCAGGGGGTATCCTACAATGAGCAGTTCTTC
CSVNQGVSYNEQFF
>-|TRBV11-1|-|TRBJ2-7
TGTGCCAGCAGCTCGGGTCTATTGGGCAGCGGACCGAGCTCCTACGAGCAGTACTTC
CASSSGLLGSGPSSYEQYF
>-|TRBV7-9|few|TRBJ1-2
TGTGCCACCTGGTCCGGCTACACCTTC
CATWSGYTF
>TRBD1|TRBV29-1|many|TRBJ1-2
TGCAGCACCCGGGACAGGGTTTATGGCTACACCTTC
CSTRDRVYGYTF
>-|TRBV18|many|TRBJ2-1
TGTGCCAGCTTACTGGACTCCTCCTACAATGAGCAGTTCTTC
CASLLDSSYNEQFF
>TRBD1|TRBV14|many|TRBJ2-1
TGTGCCAGCAGGAGAACAGGGGGCCGCAATGAGCAGTTCTTC
CASRRTGGRNEQFF
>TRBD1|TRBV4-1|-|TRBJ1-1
TGCGCCAGCAACCTAGGACAGGGGAACACTGAAGCTTTCTTT
CASNLGQGNTEAFF
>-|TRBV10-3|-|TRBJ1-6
TGTGCCATCAGCAGGGATCAAAATTCACCCCTCCACTTT
CAISRDQNSPLHF
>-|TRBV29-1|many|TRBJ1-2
TGCAGCGTCTTCATGGATGGCTACACCTTC
CSVFMDGYTF
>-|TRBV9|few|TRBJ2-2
TGTGCCAGCAGCCACAGGGACGGGGAGCTGTTTTTT
CASSHRDGELFF
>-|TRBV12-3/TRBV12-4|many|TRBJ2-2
TGTGCCAGCACTTTCGATCGGGCTAGCCGACCCGGGGAGCTGTTTTTT
CASTFDRASRPGELFF
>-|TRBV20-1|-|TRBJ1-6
TGCAGTGCTAGAGATCGAAGGGATTCACCCCTCCACTTT
CSARDRRDSPLHF
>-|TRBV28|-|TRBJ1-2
TGTGCCAGCAGTTTATGGTCGGGGGTGGGGGGAAACTATGGCTACACCTTC
CASSLWSGVGGNYGYTF
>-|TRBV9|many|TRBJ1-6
TGTGCCAGCAGCGTAGAAGGACAGAGCTCCTATAATTCACCCCTCCACTTT
CASSVEGQSSYNSPLHF
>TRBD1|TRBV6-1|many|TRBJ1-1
TGTGCCAGCCGACCCGGACAGGGTGGAAGGAACACTGAAGCTTTCTTT
CASRPGQGGRNTEAFF
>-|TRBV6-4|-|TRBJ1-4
TGTGCCAGCAGTGATACGGGGGAAGAAAAACTGTTTTTT
CASSDTGEEKLFF
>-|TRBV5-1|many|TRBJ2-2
TGCGCCAGCAGCTTGATCCAGGGAGTCACCGGGGAGCTGTTTTTT
CASSLIQGVTGELFF
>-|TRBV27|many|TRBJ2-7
TGTGCCAGCAGTTTACGGGGCCACGAGCAGTACTTC
CASSLRGHEQYF
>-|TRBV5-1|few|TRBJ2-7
TGCGCCAGCCGAGGGGGGGAACCAGACAGGCCTAGCTCCTACGAGCAGTACTTC
CASRGGEPDRPSSYEQYF
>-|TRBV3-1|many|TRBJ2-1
TGTGCCAGCAGCCAAGATTCCCTCTTAGCGGCCCGGGACAATGAGCAGTTCTTC
CASSQDSLLAARDNEQFF
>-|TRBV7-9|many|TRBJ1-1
TGTGCCAGCAGCTTAGAGGAGGCTTTCTTT
CASSLEEAFF
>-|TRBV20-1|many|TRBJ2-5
TGCAGTGCTAGTCCCGGGCAGAGAACCACCCAGTACTTC
CSASPGQRTTQYF
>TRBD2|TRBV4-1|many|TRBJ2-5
TGCGCCAGCAGCCAAGCGACGTTTCCGGGGGGGTACCAAGAGACCCAGTACTTC
CASSQATFPGGYQETQYF
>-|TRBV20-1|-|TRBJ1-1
TGCAGTGCTAGAGAAGGCAGGGCGAGGCCTGAAGCTTTCTTT
CSAREGRARPEAFF
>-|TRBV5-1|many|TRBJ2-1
TGCGCCAGCAGTTCCGGGACGTACAATGAGCAGTTCTTC
CASSSGTYNEQFF